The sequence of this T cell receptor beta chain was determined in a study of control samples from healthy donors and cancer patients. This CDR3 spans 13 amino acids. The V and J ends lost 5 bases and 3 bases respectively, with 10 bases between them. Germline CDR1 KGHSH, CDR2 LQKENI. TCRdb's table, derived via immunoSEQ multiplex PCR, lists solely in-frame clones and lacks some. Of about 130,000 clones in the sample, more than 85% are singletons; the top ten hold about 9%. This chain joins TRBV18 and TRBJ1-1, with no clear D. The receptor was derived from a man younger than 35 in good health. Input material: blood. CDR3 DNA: TGTGCCAGCTCATCGGGTTGGGACACTGAAGCTTTCTTT. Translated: CASSSGWDTEAFF.